Below, one TCR beta chain is given with its context. The sample comes from a study of blood T cell repertoires in COVID-19. Clones were sequenced by immunoSEQ multiplex PCR, and TCRdb holds only the in-frame ones, with some missing. The table includes approximately 440,000 clones, approximately 88% detected once. The CDR3 totals 14 residues. The ends lost 8 bases at V and 4 bases at J; junction bases unmatched: 7. The germline gives CDR1 SNHLY, CDR2 FYNNEI. The TCR sequence derives from a woman aged 45-60 years with COVID-19, enrolled during active disease. This sequence joins TRBV2 and TRBJ2-2, with 7 positions matching TRBD1. Sequences were obtained from peripheral blood. CDR3 region: CASRLQGTTGELFF. The CDR3 nucleotides read TGTGCCAGCCGCCTACAGGGGACCACCGGGGAGCTGTTTTTT.